One sample yielded the 21 T cell receptor beta chains listed below, sequenced in a study of blood T cell repertoires in COVID-19. The data were produced by immunoSEQ multiplex PCR, yet TCRdb's version contains in-frame clones alone and is incomplete. The sample has approximately 90,000 clones, roughly 86% seen once. Sequencing input: peripheral blood. The receptor source for this set is a human donor in a cohort sampled during active COVID-19.

This clone was seen just once. The J gene is TRBJ1-1, the V gene TRBV5-1, with 10 bases matching TRBD1. This CDR3 has 15 residues. Germline CDR1 SGHRS, CDR2 YFSETQ. Trimming took 5 bases from V and 3 from J; bases not matched to a gene: 7. CDR3 nucleotides: TGCGCCAGCAGAACCGGGACAGGGGCGGACACTGAAGCTTTCTTT. Translated: CASRTGTGADTEAFF.

This clone came up a few times. The chain recombines TRBV4-3 with TRBJ1-2; 8 bases line up with TRBD1. In germline, CDR1 is LGHNA, CDR2 YSLEER. V dropped 2 bases and J dropped 4; count of bases not matched to a gene: 6. The CDR3 covers 15 residues. CDR3: CASSQYGTGLYGYTF. CDR3 DNA sequence: TGCGCCAGCAGCCAATATGGGACAGGCCTCTATGGCTACACCTTC.

The chain carries TRBV19 and TRBJ2-7; TRBD2 is a possible D gene (6 bases). V lost 5 bases to trimming and J lost 7 bases, with 18 bases between them. CDR1 and CDR2 (germline): LNHDA, SQIVND (reference sequence). The CDR3 totals 14 residues. The CDR3 protein is CASSGYPRGKEQYF. Written as DNA, the CDR3 is TGTGCCAGTAGTGGTTACCCCCGGGGGAAAGAGCAGTACTTC.

The chain joins TRBV4-2 to TRBJ2-3; D is perhaps TRBD2 (6 bases). Trimming removed 1 base from V and 4 bases from J, with 9 bases in between. The CDR3 is 14 amino acids. In germline, CDR1 is LGHNA, CDR2 YNFKEQ. The CDR3 sequence is CASSQGLDADTQYF. DNA of the CDR3: TGTGCCAGCAGCCAAGGACTAGACGCAGATACGCAGTATTTT.

CDR3 sequence: CASSGQGDFPSYNEQFF. Written as DNA, the CDR3 is TGTGCCAGCAGCGGTCAGGGGGATTTCCCCTCCTACAATGAGCAGTTCTTC. This sequence joins TRBV5-5 and TRBJ2-1, with 7 bases that match TRBD1. CDR3 length equals 17 residues. CDR1 and CDR2 from the germline V gene are SGHKS and YYEKEE (reference sequence). The V gene end was trimmed by 4 bases and the J gene end by 0 bases; junction bases not matched to a gene: 10.

This chain uses TRBV7-3 with TRBJ2-3; 7 bases align to TRBD2. The germline V gene has CDR1 SGHTA and CDR2 FQGTGA. The ends lost 5 bases at V and 3 bases at J; junction bases unmatched: 11. This CDR3 has 16 amino acids. In DNA form, the CDR3 reads TGTGCCAGCAGCGACCTAACGGGGGGATGGACAGATACGCAGTATTTT. This encodes CASSDLTGGWTDTQYF.

The V and J genes are TRBV23-1 and TRBJ1-2; D ambiguous. TRBV23-1 is reported as an ORF; its role is uncertain. Deletions cut 0 bases from V and 8 bases from J, with 13 bases between. This CDR3 comprises 14 residues. The CDR3 nucleotides are TGCGCCAGCAGTCAATCGTCCGCAGTGCGGGGCTACACCTTC. Amino acids: CASSQSSAVRGYTF.

This chain uses TRBV21-1 with TRBJ2-5; the listed D gene, TRBD2, was not tested against the DNA. TRBV21-1 is a listed pseudogene. The length of the CDR3 is 18 residues. CDR3 sequence (DNA): TGTGCCAGCCTTAACGACGTGCCCGCGGGGGGGGCCCAAGAGACCCAGTACTTC. Residues: CASLNDVPAGGAQETQYF.

This chain connects TRBV7-3 to TRBJ2-1, with D maybe TRBD2 (7 bases). V was pared by 3 bases and J by 4 bases, with 19 bases between. This CDR3 comprises 17 residues. CDR1 is SGHTA, CDR2 FQGTGA, per germline. CDR3: CASSLGAGGGTYNEQFF. The CDR3, as DNA: TGTGCCAGCAGCTTGGGAGCTGGCGGGGGCACTTACAATGAGCAGTTCTTC.

This sequence joins TRBV2 and TRBJ2-1; the D is unclear. From germline, CDR1 is SNHLY and CDR2 FYNNEI. This CDR3 contains 10 residues. V was pared by 3 bases and J by 9 bases, with 3 bases between. CDR3 amino acids: CASSDLEQFF. The CDR3 nucleotides are TGTGCCAGCAGTGATCTTGAGCAGTTCTTC.

J is TRBJ1-5 and V is TRBV15, with a possible D match to TRBD1 (5 bases). Trimming removed 4 bases at V and 4 bases at J, with 17 bases between. This CDR3 spans 16 amino acids. The V gene's germline CDR1 is LNHNV and CDR2 YYDKDF (reference sequence). The CDR3: CATSTGGKGWNQPQHF. DNA for the CDR3: TGTGCCACCAGCACGGGGGGAAAGGGCTGGAATCAGCCCCAGCATTTT.

V and J are TRBV15 and TRBJ2-7; D may be TRBD2 (5 bases). CDR1 is LNHNV, CDR2 YYDKDF, per germline (reference sequence). V lost 0 bases, J lost 3 bases, and 12 bases lay in between. The length of the CDR3 is 15 residues. The CDR3 is CATSRESTSIYEQYF. CDR3 bases: TGTGCCACCAGCAGAGAGTCAACTAGTATCTACGAGCAGTACTTC.

The chain is built from TRBV30 and TRBJ2-2; weak D call: TRBD2 (7 bases). The germline V gene has CDR1 GTSNPN and CDR2 SVGIG (reference sequence). The CDR3 contains 16 residues. The V and J ends lost 1 base and 2 bases respectively, with 14 bases between them. The CDR3 DNA is TGTGCCTGGAGTGGTGGCGGGGGCCTAAACACCGGGGAGCTGTTTTTT. It translates to CAWSGGGGLNTGELFF. The variable domain in full, with the rest retrieved from reference TRBV30 and TRBJ2-2, is SQTIHQWPATLVQPVGSPLSLECTVEGTSNPNLYWYRQAAGRGLQLLFYSVGIGQISSEVPQNLSASRPQDRQFILSSKKLLLSDSGFYLCAWSGGGGLNTGELFFGEGSRLTVL.

The V and J genes are TRBV7-6 and TRBJ2-6; D might be TRBD1 (5 bases). V lost 2 bases and J 4 bases, leaving 18 bases between the germline ends. The germline V gene encodes CDR1 SGHVS and CDR2 FNYEAQ. The CDR3 has 18 amino acids. The DNA of the CDR3 is TGTGCCAGCAGCTTAAAGGTGGCAGGGCTAAAAGGGGCCAACGTCCTGACTTTC. Its translation is CASSLKVAGLKGANVLTF.

DNA for the CDR3: TGTGCCAGCAGCTTAGCCACTACCGGGACAGCCTATGGCTACACCTTC. Protein product: CASSLATTGTAYGYTF. The V and J genes are TRBV7-2 and TRBJ1-2; 7 nucleotides align to TRBD1. Trimming took 0 bases from V and 4 from J; bases not matched to a gene: 8. The CDR3 consists of 16 residues. Germline lookup yields CDR1 SGHTA and CDR2 FQGNSA. The variable domain in full, completed from reference TRBV7-2 and TRBJ1-2, reads GAGVSQSPSNKVTEKGKDVELRCDPISGHTALYWYRQSLGQGLEFLIYFQGNSAPDKSGLPSDRFSAERTGGSVSTLTIQRTQQEDSAVYLCASSLATTGTAYGYTFGSGTRLTVV.

This sequence joins TRBV7-2 and TRBJ1-3, with 9 bases matching TRBD1. Germline-derived CDR1 and CDR2 are SGHTA and FQGNSA. This CDR3 comprises 15 residues. The junction had 11 bases not matched to a gene; V was cut back by 6 bases and J by 8 bases. The CDR3 nucleotides are TGTGCCAGCAGACCTCCGGGACAGGGAGGAGACACCATATATTTT. Encoded protein: CASRPPGQGGDTIYF.

CDR3 in amino acids: CASGFTRDRSYEQYF. For the CDR3, the DNA is TGTGCTAGTGGTTTTACCCGGGACAGGAGCTACGAGCAGTACTTC. The rearrangement joins TRBV12-5 to TRBJ2-7, with 8 bases matching TRBD1. This CDR3 region has 15 residues. The ends lost 3 bases at V and 3 bases at J; junction bases unmatched: 7. Germline assignment: CDR1 LGHNT and CDR2 FRNRAP.

The V gene is TRBV7-8, the J gene TRBJ1-1, with 8 bases aligning to TRBD1. This CDR3 is 15 amino acids long. V gave up 1 base and J gave up 5 bases; unmatched junction bases: 6. Germline assignment: CDR1 SGHVS and CDR2 FQNEAQ. As DNA, the CDR3 is TGTGCCAGCAGCTTAGAATACAGGGGGGATACTGAAGCTTTCTTT. It is translated as CASSLEYRGDTEAFF.

Regarding this clone: At the DNA level, this CDR3 is encoded by other sequences in the same sample as well. The V and J genes are TRBV27 and TRBJ1-2; 7 bases line up with TRBD1. The CDR3 sequence is 14 residues long. The ends lost 1 base at V and 4 bases at J; junction bases unmatched: 3. Germline V gene data show CDR1 as MNHEY and CDR2 as SMNVEV (reference sequence). CDR3 loop: CASSLLGDSYGYTF. CDR3 nucleotide sequence: TGTGCCAGCAGTTTATTGGGGGACAGCTATGGCTACACCTTC.

The rearrangement uses TRBV9 and TRBJ2-1, with a possible D match to TRBD2 (6 bases). The CDR3 contains 15 residues. The germline V gene has CDR1 SGDLS and CDR2 YYNGEE. Trimming removed 8 bases from V and 1 base from J, with 16 bases in between. CDR3 amino acids: CASSSGGESYNEQFF. CDR3 nucleotides: TGTGCCAGTTCGAGCGGAGGGGAATCCTACAATGAGCAGTTCTTC.

This clone was seen only a few times. The chain has TRBV19 and TRBJ2-7, with D perhaps TRBD1 (6 bases). The germline gives CDR1 LNHDA, CDR2 SQIVND (reference sequence). Trimming left V 3 bases short and J 2 bases short, with 14 bases between. The CDR3 is 15 amino acids. The CDR3 DNA follows: TGTGCCAGTAGTATGGCCGGCACAGGGACCTACGAGCAGTACTTC. Residues: CASSMAGTGTYEQYF.